This T cell receptor (beta chain) is from a study of cytomegalovirus exposure and HLA in healthy donors. Study context: Earlier sequencing of about 200 million T cells yielded around 100 million unique TCR beta sequences.

The V and J ends lost 3 bases and 2 bases respectively, with 7 bases between them. The CDR3 extends over 13 amino acids. Germline V lookup: CDR1 MNHEY, CDR2 SMNVEV (reference sequence). Primers: 60 Vbeta forward and 13 Jbeta reverse. The protocol was immunoSEQ multiplex PCR, while the TCRdb copy is restricted to in-frame clones and leaves out a portion. Of around 200,000 clones listed, almost 80% are singletons. The sequence was obtained from a male donor in good health and CMV-seronegative. The rearrangement joins TRBV27 to TRBJ1-2; D uncertain. Sequencing was done on a sample of PBMCs. CDR3 in DNA: TGTGCCAGCAGTTTGCGGCGCAACTATGGCTACACCTTC. This translates into CASSLRRNYGYTF.